This T cell receptor (beta chain) was documented in a study of blood T cell repertoires in COVID-19. This table comes from immunoSEQ multiplex PCR, and its TCRdb copy is limited to in-frame clones, with some not included. In the table there are around 250,000 clones, about 80% of which are singletons. Germline CDR1 reads SGHTA; CDR2 reads FQGTGA. The V gene end was trimmed by 5 bases and the J gene end by 2 bases; junction bases not matched to a gene: 7. The CDR3 loop spans 15 amino acids. Recovery meant two consecutive negative NP/OP PCR tests, professional clearance, or resolved symptoms. This sequence originates from a man over 45 who had recovered from COVID-19. V and J are TRBV7-3 and TRBJ1-2; TRBD1 aligns across 8 bases. Sequenced: PBMCs or T cells enriched from blood (not recorded which). CDR3 region: CASSPGTGGNYGYTF. In nucleotides, the CDR3 is TGTGCCAGCAGCCCCGGGACAGGTGGCAACTATGGCTACACCTTC. Using reference TRBV7-3 and TRBJ1-2 for the parts outside the CDR3, the full variable domain is GAGVSQTPSNKVTEKGKYVELRCDPISGHTALYWYRQSLGQGPEFLIYFQGTGAADDSGLPNDRFFAVRPEGSVSTLKIQRTERGDSAVYLCASSPGTGGNYGYTFGSGTRLTVV.